Following are 23 T cell receptor beta chains from one sample sequenced in a study of blood T cell repertoires in COVID-19. The repertoire was sequenced with immunoSEQ multiplex PCR; TCRdb's copy has only in-frame clones and lacks some. Of about 180,000 clones in the sample, around 83% were seen once. Sequenced: peripheral blood. These receptors came from a woman in her 50s with COVID-19, enrolled during active disease.

This clone was observed a single time. The chain recombines TRBV28 with TRBJ1-5; D is perhaps TRBD1 (5 bases). This CDR3 region has 14 residues. Deletions cut 5 bases from V and 3 bases from J, with 11 bases between. Germline V CDR1 and CDR2: MDHEN, SYDVKM. The CDR3 spells CASSLGLSNQPQHF. The CDR3 DNA sequence: TGTGCCAGCAGTCTGGGACTCTCCAATCAGCCCCAGCATTTT. The full variable domain, in which reference TRBV28 and TRBJ1-5 provide the parts outside the CDR3, is DVKVTQSSRYLVKRTGEKVFLECVQDMDHENMFWYRQDPGLGLRLIYFSYDVKMKEKGDIPEGYSVSREKKERFSLILESASTNQTSMYLCASSLGLSNQPQHFGDGTRLSIL.

This clone was seen a handful of times. The V gene is TRBV2, the J gene TRBJ2-2, with 9 bases fitting TRBD1. CDR1 is SNHLY and CDR2 is FYNNEI in the germline V gene. This CDR3 contains 16 residues. V lost 0 bases, J lost 6 bases, and 5 bases stayed unmatched. CDR3 sequence: CASSEALGTGSGELFF. In DNA form, the CDR3 reads TGTGCCAGCAGTGAAGCGCTAGGGACAGGGTCCGGGGAGCTGTTTTTT.

The table lists this clone with a count of one. The V call is TRBV6-4, the J call TRBJ1-1; 7 bases are shared with TRBD1. Germline assignment: CDR1 MRHNA and CDR2 SNTAGT. CDR3 length: 14 amino acids. V lost 8 bases to trimming and J lost 1 base; unmatched junction nucleotides: 7. Written as DNA, the CDR3 is TGTGCCAGCCGGGACAGACCGTCGAACACTGAAGCTTTCTTT. Its translation: CASRDRPSNTEAFF.

J is TRBJ1-4 and V is TRBV18; D is unclear. Germline CDR1 is KGHSH and CDR2 is LQKENI. There are 14 residues in the CDR3. Trimming removed 3 bases at V and 4 bases at J, with 9 bases between. The CDR3 loop reads CASSPQFYNEKLFF. The CDR3 DNA reads as TGTGCCAGCTCACCGCAATTCTATAATGAAAAACTGTTTTTT.

V is TRBV7-9 and J is TRBJ2-5, with D possibly TRBD2 on 5 matching bases. Germline loops: CDR1 SEHNR, CDR2 FQNEAQ (reference sequence). Trimming stripped 5 bases from V and 1 base from J, with 11 bases between. The CDR3 contains 14 residues. CDR3 nucleotides: TGTGCCAGCAGCCTTGTAGGGAGCCAAGAGACCCAGTACTTC. This codes for CASSLVGSQETQYF.

V is TRBV24-1 and J is TRBJ1-2; D may be TRBD1 (6 bases). Germline assignment: CDR1 KGHDR and CDR2 SFDVKD. The CDR3 has 16 residues. Trimming pared 4 bases from V and 7 bases from J, leaving 21 bases between. For the CDR3, the DNA is TGTGCCACCAGTGACTCCGGACAGCTCTGGGCTAGTGGCTACACCTTC. Protein: CATSDSGQLWASGYTF.

The genes are TRBV7-9 and TRBJ2-3, with 8 bases matching TRBD2. The length of the CDR3 is 16 residues. The junction had 8 bases not matched to a gene; V was cut back by 6 bases and J by 0 bases. Germline V gives CDR1 SEHNR, CDR2 FQNEAQ (reference sequence). The CDR3 is CASRPTSGASTDTQYF. The DNA for the CDR3 is TGTGCCAGCAGACCCACTAGCGGAGCAAGCACAGATACGCAGTATTTT. The full variable domain, its missing parts supplied by reference TRBV7-9 and TRBJ2-3, is DTGVSQNPRHKITKRGQNVTFRCDPISEHNRLYWYRQTLGQGPEFLTYFQNEAQLEKSRLLSDRFSAERPKGSFSTLEIQRTEQGDSAMYLCASRPTSGASTDTQYFGPGTRLTVL.

The J gene is TRBJ1-1, the V gene TRBV11-2, with TRBD1 identical over 9 bases. CDR1 and CDR2 (germline): SGHAT, FQNNGV. The length of the CDR3 is 15 residues. Trimming took 3 bases from V and 3 from J; bases not matched to a gene: 5. The CDR3 loop is CASSFGQGLDTEAFF. The CDR3 nucleotides read TGTGCCAGCAGCTTCGGACAGGGGTTGGACACTGAAGCTTTCTTT.

This rearrangement joins TRBV7-2 to TRBJ2-3; the match to TRBD2 covers 7 bases. Trimming cost V 1 base and J 5 bases; bases outside gene matches: 6. The germline CDR1 and CDR2 sequences are SGHTA and FQGNSA. This CDR3 is 15 amino acids long. The CDR3 spells CASSLGTSWRDTQYF. Written as DNA, the CDR3 is TGTGCCAGCAGCTTAGGGACTAGTTGGAGAGATACGCAGTATTTT.

The chain couples TRBV5-4 to TRBJ1-4; 7 nucleotides align to TRBD1. The CDR3 sequence is 14 residues long. V lost 3 bases, J lost 6 bases, and 5 bases stayed unmatched. The V gene's germline CDR1 is SGHNT and CDR2 YYREEE (reference sequence). CDR3 residues: CASSSGTVYEKLFF. The CDR3 DNA follows: TGTGCCAGCAGCTCCGGGACAGTATATGAAAAACTGTTTTTT. The full variable domain, rest sourced from reference TRBV5-4 and TRBJ1-4, is ETGVTQSPTHLIKTRGQQVTLRCSSQSGHNTVSWYQQALGQGPQFIFQYYREEENGRGNFPPRFSGLQFPNYSSELNVNALELDDSALYLCASSSGTVYEKLFFGSGTQLSVL.

The V call is TRBV19, the J call TRBJ2-2; 10 nucleotides line up with TRBD1. There are 16 residues in the CDR3. J lost 2 bases, V lost 4 bases, and 4 bases had no gene match. The germline V gene encodes CDR1 LNHDA and CDR2 SQIVND (reference sequence). In DNA form, the CDR3 reads TGTGCCAGTAGTACTCGGGACAGGGGAAACACCGGGGAGCTGTTTTTT. It yields the protein CASSTRDRGNTGELFF.

The V call is TRBV9, the J call TRBJ1-6, with 8 bases fitting TRBD1. This CDR3 is 14 amino acids long. After removal of 4 bases from V and 8 bases from J, the junction contained 5 bases not matched to a gene. Germline loops: CDR1 SGDLS, CDR2 YYNGEE. The CDR3 region is CASSLQGVDSPLHF. The CDR3 bases are TGTGCCAGCAGCCTACAGGGGGTCGATTCACCCCTCCACTTT.

The chain links TRBV7-3 to TRBJ1-6; D is unresolved. CDR1 and CDR2 (germline): SGHTA, FQGTGA. The CDR3 loop spans 15 amino acids. V was pared by 2 bases and J by 10 bases, with 15 bases between. CDR3 nucleotides: TGTGCCAGCAGCTTATGGTCCGGTAGAGGCTCACCCCTCCACTTT. Protein product: CASSLWSGRGSPLHF.

The V call is TRBV4-1, the J call TRBJ2-2; 11 positions match TRBD1. V trimming: 2 bases; J trimming: 7 bases; junction bases outside the gene matches: 6. Germline V CDR1 and CDR2: MGHRA, YSYEKL. This CDR3 contains 16 residues. CDR3 DNA: TGCGCCAGCAGCCAACCGGACAGGGGGCCTTTCGGGGAGCTGTTTTTT. This translates into CASSQPDRGPFGELFF.

The J gene is TRBJ2-7, the V gene TRBV28; TRBD1 aligns across 8 bases. The CDR3 contains 17 residues. V lost 1 base, J lost 5 bases, and 13 bases stayed unmatched. CDR1 and CDR2 from the germline V gene are MDHEN and SYDVKM. The CDR3 sequence is CASSLSGTGFARDEQYF. CDR3 nucleotides: TGTGCCAGCAGTTTATCCGGGACAGGTTTTGCTAGGGACGAGCAGTACTTC.

The genes are TRBV19 and TRBJ1-6; TRBD1 might be the D (5 bases). The germline V gene encodes CDR1 LNHDA and CDR2 SQIVND (reference sequence). Trimming removed 6 bases from V and 7 bases from J, with 22 bases in between. The CDR3 runs 17 residues. The CDR3 DNA sequence: TGTGCCAGTAGATATTCCAGACCCGGGACTGCAAATTCACCCCTCCACTTT. Translated, it gives CASRYSRPGTANSPLHF. The variable domain in full, with the rest retrieved from reference TRBV19 and TRBJ1-6, is DGGITQSPKYLFRKEGQNVTLSCEQNLNHDAMYWYRQDPGQGLRLIYYSQIVNDFQKGDIAEGYSVSREKKESFPLTVTSAQKNPTAFYLCASRYSRPGTANSPLHFGNGTRLTVT.

The V and J genes are TRBV5-4 and TRBJ2-1, with D uncertain. V lost 3 bases to trimming and J lost 9 bases, with 13 bases between them. The germline CDR1 and CDR2 sequences are SGHNT and YYREEE (reference sequence). This CDR3 is 13 amino acids long. This CDR3 reads CASSWNLAAEQFF. CDR3 nucleotide sequence: TGTGCCAGCAGCTGGAATCTGGCGGCTGAGCAGTTCTTC.

The rearrangement joins TRBV4-2 to TRBJ2-2; 9 positions match TRBD1. Germline trimming cut 3 bases from V and 8 bases from J; bases unmatched to any gene: 16. This CDR3 is built from 18 residues. CDR1 and CDR2 (germline): LGHNA, YNFKEQ. CDR3 nucleotide sequence: TGTGCCAGCAGCCACCCTTGGACTACAGGGGGCGCAGGAGGGGAGCTGTTTTTT. It translates to CASSHPWTTGGAGGELFF.

V is TRBV7-3 and J is TRBJ2-5, with 9 bases that match TRBD2. Germline-derived CDR1 and CDR2 are SGHTA and FQGTGA. J lost 1 base, V lost 2 bases, and 2 bases had no gene match. The CDR3 contains 15 residues. Here the CDR3 DNA reads TGTGCCAGCAGCTTACTAGCGGGGCCCCAAGAGACCCAGTACTTC. Amino acid sequence: CASSLLAGPQETQYF. Supplemented by reference TRBV7-3 and TRBJ2-5, the full variable domain reads GAGVSQTPSNKVTEKGKYVELRCDPISGHTALYWYRQSLGQGPEFLIYFQGTGAADDSGLPNDRFFAVRPEGSVSTLKIQRTERGDSAVYLCASSLLAGPQETQYFGPGTRLLVL.

The rearrangement links TRBV25-1 to TRBJ2-2; the match to TRBD1 covers 10 bases. The CDR3 spans 17 residues. After removal of 3 bases from V and 4 bases from J, the junction contained 8 bases not matched to a gene. The germline V gene has CDR1 MGHDK and CDR2 SYGVNS. The CDR3 loop reads CASSEHPGQGITGELFF. DNA of the CDR3: TGTGCCAGCAGTGAGCATCCGGGACAGGGGATCACCGGGGAGCTGTTTTTT.

CDR3 sequence (DNA): TGTGCCAGCAGTGAAAGCGGGGGCCAAGAGACCCAGTACTTC. It specifies CASSESGGQETQYF. The chain employs TRBV6-1 and TRBJ2-5, with 8 bases that match TRBD2. J was trimmed by 1 base and V by 2 bases; bases with no gene match: 0. The CDR3 length is 14 residues. The germline V gene encodes CDR1 MNHNS and CDR2 SASEGT.

With regard to this clone: Germline and junction disagree at one end, which may indicate a read error. The chain recombines TRBV5-1 with TRBJ2-7; TRBD1 is a possible D gene (6 bases). The V gene's germline CDR1 is SGHRS and CDR2 YFSETQ. CDR3 length: 17 residues. The chain's CDR3 is CASSLANLGQRSYEQYF. CDR3 sequence (DNA): TGCGCCAGCAGCTTGGCCAACTTAGGACAGCGTTCCTATGAGCAGTACTTC.

This sequence joins TRBV11-3 and TRBJ2-3; D is unclear. The CDR3 contains 11 residues. Trimming left V 3 bases short and J 6 bases short, with 4 bases between. Germline CDR1 and CDR2: SGHNT and YENEEA. The CDR3 reads CASSFGDTQYF. The CDR3 region has the DNA TGTGCCAGCAGCTTCGGGGATACGCAGTATTTT.